A single sample is the source of the 22 T cell receptor beta chains below, sequenced in a study of T cells after yellow fever vaccination. TCRdb passed the 5' RACE reads through MiXCR, listing each CDR3 protein once. The table has around 68,000 distinct CDR3 sequences, around 7.9% seen once. The input for sequencing was CD8+ T cells sorted from PBMCs, taken roughly 10 days after the first yellow fever vaccination. These receptors were obtained from a man younger than 35 who received the YFV17D yellow fever vaccine.

CDR3 sequence: CATRSPYNEQFF. As DNA, the CDR3 is TGTGCCACCCGATCTCCCTACAATGAGCAGTTCTTC. The chain links TRBV6-2 or TRBV6-3 to TRBJ2-1; D not certain. CDR1 and CDR2 from the germline V gene are MNHEY and SVGEGT. V was cut by 10 bases and J by 2 bases, with 9 bases left in between. The CDR3 spans 12 residues.

This clonotype was counted ten times or more. The V and J genes are TRBV27 and TRBJ2-1; a weak D match, TRBD1 (6 bases). The V and J ends lost 3 bases and 12 bases respectively, with 12 bases between them. Per germline, CDR1 MNHEY and CDR2 SMNVEV (reference sequence). The CDR3 is 12 residues long. This CDR3 reads CASSFVGGGQFF. The CDR3, as DNA: TGTGCCAGCAGTTTCGTTGGGGGCGGGCAGTTCTTC.

Only a few counts were recorded for this clonotype. The V and J genes are TRBV4-1 and TRBJ2-7; D unresolved. In germline, CDR1 is MGHRA, CDR2 YSYEKL. The CDR3 is made up of 15 amino acids. Trimming removed 0 bases at V and 2 bases at J, with 11 bases between. CDR3 sequence reads: CASSQEVAPPYEQYF. CDR3 coding DNA: TGCGCCAGCAGCCAAGAGGTGGCGCCTCCCTACGAGCAGTACTTC.

This clonotype was found a few times. Here the CDR3 DNA reads TGTGCCAGCAGCTCGGGCGGGGGTAGCGGGGGCTACAATGAGCAGTTCTTC. Amino acids: CASSSGGGSGGYNEQFF. V and J are TRBV7-2 and TRBJ2-1, with 9 nucleotides matching TRBD2. The ends lost 4 bases at V and 3 bases at J; junction bases unmatched: 10. Germline V lookup: CDR1 SGHTA, CDR2 FQGNSA. This CDR3 spans 17 amino acids.

This sequence joins TRBV12-3 or TRBV12-4 and TRBJ1-1; D is perhaps TRBD1 (6 bases). The CDR3 extends over 13 amino acids. V was trimmed by 4 bases and J by 4 bases, leaving 10 bases between them. CDR3 region: CASSSIGGTEAFF. The CDR3 DNA follows: TGTGCCAGCAGTTCAATAGGGGGCACTGAAGCTTTCTTT.

J is TRBJ1-3 and V is TRBV7-9; 7 bases are shared with TRBD1. The junction had 4 bases not matched to a gene; V was cut back by 5 bases and J by 0 bases. Germline CDR1 reads SEHNR; CDR2 reads FQNEAQ (reference sequence). The CDR3 consists of 15 residues. The CDR3 here is CASSARGDSGNTIYF. Written as DNA, the CDR3 is TGTGCCAGCAGCGCCAGGGGGGACTCTGGAAACACCATATATTTT.

The V gene is TRBV7-9, the J gene TRBJ1-1; no reliable D call. The CDR3 is made up of 11 amino acids. V lost 5 bases and J 12 bases, leaving 13 bases between the germline ends. Per the germline V gene, CDR1 is SEHNR and CDR2 is FQNEAQ (reference sequence). CDR3 protein: CASSPGRNTFF. In DNA, the CDR3 is TGTGCCAGCAGCCCCGGGAGGAACACTTTCTTT.

This clonotype was recorded many times. The V gene is TRBV27, the J gene TRBJ1-6; no reliable D call. The CDR3 has 15 residues. Deletions cut 1 base from V and 10 bases from J, with 14 bases between. Germline V lookup: CDR1 MNHEY, CDR2 SMNVEV (reference sequence). The CDR3 reads CASSLFWAPGSPLHF. Written as DNA, the CDR3 is TGTGCCAGCAGTTTATTCTGGGCCCCTGGCTCACCCCTCCACTTT.

In its sample, this clonotype was seen many times. The chain has TRBV4-2 and TRBJ1-6; D remains unclear. Trimming left V 7 bases short and J 4 bases short, with 26 bases between. Germline values: CDR1 LGHNA, CDR2 YNFKEQ. The CDR3 contains 19 residues. The CDR3 DNA follows: TGTGCCAGCATCCCCGGGTTCGGGAGGATCGGAGGTTATAATTCACCCCTCCACTTT. Translated: CASIPGFGRIGGYNSPLHF.

The gene calls are TRBV27 and TRBJ1-2; 9 nucleotides agree with TRBD1. Germline V lookup: CDR1 MNHEY, CDR2 SMNVEV (reference sequence). V lost 2 bases and J lost 2; bases outside the gene matches: 6. The CDR3 consists of 16 residues. CDR3 sequence reads: CASSLAWTGDNYGYTF. The DNA of the CDR3 is TGTGCCAGCAGTTTAGCCTGGACAGGGGACAACTATGGCTACACCTTC.

A few counts support this clonotype. The V and J genes are TRBV20-1 and TRBJ1-3, with D hard to call. V was shortened by 5 bases and J by 0 bases, with 11 bases between the two germline ends. Germline loops: CDR1 DFQATT, CDR2 SNEGSKA (reference sequence). The CDR3 length is 14 residues. The CDR3 is CSALQPFSGNTIYF. As DNA, the CDR3 is TGCAGTGCTTTACAGCCTTTCTCTGGAAACACCATATATTTT.

This clonotype occurred many times. The gene calls are TRBV11-2 and TRBJ2-1; 7 bases align to TRBD2. The CDR3 length is 18 residues. Germline CDR1 SGHAT, CDR2 FQNNGV. J lost 9 bases, V lost 5 bases, and 22 bases had no gene match. CDR3 DNA: TGTGCCAGCAGCCCCTCCCACGGCCAGCGGGGAGGGGACGGTGAGCAGTTCTTC. This encodes CASSPSHGQRGGDGEQFF.

At least ten counts were recorded for this clonotype. The rearrangement uses TRBV29-1 and TRBJ2-1; D not certain. Germline CDR1 is SQVTM and CDR2 is ANQGSEA. This CDR3 is 14 amino acids long. V lost 4 bases, J lost 9 bases, and 19 bases lay in between. CDR3 nucleotides: TGCAGCGTTGTAGGACCGGGTTTAGGCGGTGAGCAGTTCTTC. Its protein product is CSVVGPGLGGEQFF.

This clonotype was seen a few times. The V call is TRBV5-6, the J call TRBJ2-2; D gene ambiguous. This CDR3 comprises 11 residues. Per germline, CDR1 SGHDT and CDR2 YYEEEE. Deletions cut 1 base from V and 6 bases from J, with 1 base between. The CDR3 nucleotides are TGTGCCAGCAGCTTGCCCGGGGAGCTGTTTTTT. Translated, it gives CASSLPGELFF.

There are a few counts of this clonotype. The V and J genes are TRBV20-1 and TRBJ2-1; possibly TRBD2 for D (7 bases). The CDR3 spans 15 residues. Looked up from germline, CDR1 is DFQATT and CDR2 is SNEGSKA (reference sequence). With 5 bases removed from V and 5 bases from J, the gap between germline ends came to 19 bases. CDR3 sequence: CSAGPARGPNNEQFF. The CDR3 DNA follows: TGCAGTGCTGGTCCGGCGCGGGGGCCCAACAATGAGCAGTTCTTC.

This clonotype has more than one count but fewer than ten. In nucleotides, the CDR3 is TGCGCCAGCATGCAGGGGGGAAACAATCAGCCCCAGCATTTT. This sequence encodes CASMQGGNNQPQHF. The chain recombines TRBV10-2 with TRBJ1-5, with 7 nucleotides matching TRBD1. V was clipped by 7 bases and J by 3 bases; unmatched bases: 6. Germline CDR1 WSHSY, CDR2 SAAADI. This CDR3 region has 14 residues.

Many counts were recorded for this clonotype. This chain connects TRBV19 to TRBJ1-1; tentative D call: TRBD1 (5 bases). The CDR3 is 16 amino acids. CDR1 is LNHDA and CDR2 is SQIVND in the germline V gene (reference sequence). Trimming shortened V by 4 bases and J by 4 bases, and 19 bases separated the two germline ends. CDR3 nucleotide sequence: TGTGCCAGTAGTACCTCACCCGGGACGCTACCCACTGAAGCTTTCTTT. Translated, it gives CASSTSPGTLPTEAFF.

The V and J genes are TRBV12-5 and TRBJ2-1; possibly TRBD2 for D (7 bases). The CDR3 contains 15 residues. V was shortened by 7 bases and J by 3 bases, with 16 bases between the two germline ends. CDR1 is LGHNT and CDR2 is FRNRAP in the germline V gene. This CDR3 reads CASAPGGGRYNEQFF. The CDR3 DNA is TGTGCTAGTGCCCCTGGCGGGGGCCGCTACAATGAGCAGTTCTTC.

The table lists this clonotype with many counts. V gene TRBV18 combines with J gene TRBJ2-2; D is unclear. Trimming took off 4 bases at V and 2 bases at J, with 14 bases between the two ends. CDR1 KGHSH and CDR2 LQKENI come from the germline V gene. The CDR3 totals 16 residues. CDR3 DNA sequence: TGTGCCAGCTCACTGAACCTTGGGAAAAACACCGGGGAGCTGTTTTTT. Amino acid sequence: CASSLNLGKNTGELFF. The full variable domain, with the rest looked up from reference TRBV18 and TRBJ2-2, is NAGVMQNPRHLVRRRGQEARLRCSPMKGHSHVYWYRQLPEEGLKFMVYLQKENIIDESGMPKERFSAEFPKEGPSILRIQQVVRGDSAAYFCASSLNLGKNTGELFFGEGSRLTVL.

This clonotype was observed at least ten times. The rearrangement uses TRBV2 and TRBJ2-4; 8 bases align to TRBD1. The CDR3 has 15 amino acids. Germline V gives CDR1 SNHLY, CDR2 FYNNEI. Unmatched junction bases numbered 5, after V lost 7 bases and J lost 0 bases. The CDR3 sequence is CASNRGTVAKNIQYF. The CDR3 nucleotides read TGTGCCAGCAACAGGGGGACGGTAGCCAAAAACATTCAGTACTTC.

In this sample, this clonotype turned up many times. The chain employs TRBV7-9 and TRBJ2-7, with TRBD2 as a possible D gene (7 bases). V gave up 7 bases and J gave up 3 bases, with 19 bases separating them. The CDR3 contains 15 residues. Germline loops: CDR1 SEHNR, CDR2 FQNEAQ (reference sequence). Here the CDR3 reads CASNGGAGEYYEQYF. For the CDR3, the DNA is TGTGCCAGCAATGGGGGGGCTGGTGAGTACTACGAGCAGTACTTC.

The CDR3, as DNA: TGCAGTGCTAGAGATTCAAGGTTGGGGAAGACCCAGTACTTC. Encoded protein: CSARDSRLGKTQYF. This chain uses TRBV20-1 with TRBJ2-5, with no clear D. CDR1 is DFQATT and CDR2 is SNEGSKA in the germline V gene (reference sequence). V shed 0 bases and J shed 6 bases, with 14 bases lying between them. CDR3 length: 14 amino acids.